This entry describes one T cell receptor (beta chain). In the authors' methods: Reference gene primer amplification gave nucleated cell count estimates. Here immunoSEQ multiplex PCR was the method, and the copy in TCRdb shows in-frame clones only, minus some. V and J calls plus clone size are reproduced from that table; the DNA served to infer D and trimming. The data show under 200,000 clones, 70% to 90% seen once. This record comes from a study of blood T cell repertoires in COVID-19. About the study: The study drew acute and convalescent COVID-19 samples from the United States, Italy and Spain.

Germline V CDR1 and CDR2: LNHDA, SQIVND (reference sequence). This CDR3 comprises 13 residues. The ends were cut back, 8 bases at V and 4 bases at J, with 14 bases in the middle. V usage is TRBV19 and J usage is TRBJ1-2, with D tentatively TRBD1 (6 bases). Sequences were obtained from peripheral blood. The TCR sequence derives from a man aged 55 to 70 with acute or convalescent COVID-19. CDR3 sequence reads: CASHQGWAYGYTF. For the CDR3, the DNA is TGTGCCAGTCACCAGGGGTGGGCCTATGGCTACACCTTC.